These T cell receptor beta chains were read from a single sample in a study of read filtering for tumor transcriptome and immune sequencing. TCRdb ran MiXCR on the reads and lists one entry per CDR3 protein. The sample yields 35,000 to 40,000 distinct CDR3 sequences, approximately 14% seen once. The source material was a population of CD138-negative cells sorted from bone marrow. These receptors all come from a donor at least 40 years old with multiple myeloma. Each CDR3 is given with its conserved first and last residue. A D gene is named only where the DNA matches it firmly. Clone size is stated in some rows and not others, as once, few, many or a class when expanded.

j_gene: TRBJ2-7; v_gene: TRBV4-2; abundance: many; d_gene: TRBD2; CDR3aa: CASSQSGSSYEQYF; CDR3nt: TGTGCCAGCAGCCAGAGCGGGAGCTCCTACGAGCAGTACTTC
j_gene: TRBJ2-5; v_gene: TRBV20-1; abundance: many; d_gene: TRBD1; CDR3aa: CSATRDSLKETQYF; CDR3nt: TGCAGTGCTACAAGGGACAGCCTCAAAGAGACCCAGTACTTC
j_gene: TRBJ2-5; v_gene: TRBV7-2; abundance: many; d_gene: -; CDR3aa: CASSLGGGGQETQYF; CDR3nt: TGTGCCAGCAGCTTAGGGGGGGGCGGACAAGAGACCCAGTACTTC
j_gene: TRBJ1-6; v_gene: TRBV20-1; abundance: many; d_gene: TRBD1; CDR3aa: CSTRRDRGNSPLHF; CDR3nt: TGCAGTACCCGACGGGACAGGGGTAATTCACCCCTCCACTTT
j_gene: TRBJ2-1; v_gene: TRBV20-1; abundance: medium-sized; d_gene: TRBD2; CDR3aa: CSARGGRAANEQFF; CDR3nt: TGCAGTGCTAGAGGTGGGAGGGCCGCAAATGAGCAGTTCTTC
j_gene: TRBJ1-5; v_gene: TRBV29-1; abundance: many; d_gene: TRBD1; CDR3aa: CSVLDRGNQPQHF; CDR3nt: TGCAGCGTCCTGGACAGGGGTAATCAGCCCCAGCATTTT
j_gene: TRBJ2-4; v_gene: TRBV6-5; abundance: many; d_gene: -; CDR3aa: CASSGSDKNIQYF; CDR3nt: TGTGCCAGCAGTGGGTCAGACAAAAACATTCAGTACTTC
j_gene: TRBJ2-3; v_gene: TRBV3-1; abundance: many; d_gene: -; CDR3aa: CASSQEGGNTDTQYF; CDR3nt: TGTGCCAGCAGCCAAGAGGGCGGGAACACAGATACGCAGTATTTT
j_gene: TRBJ1-2; v_gene: TRBV7-8; abundance: many; d_gene: TRBD1; CDR3aa: CASTGDRGYGYTF; CDR3nt: TGTGCCAGCACCGGAGACAGGGGATATGGCTACACCTTC
j_gene: TRBJ1-1; v_gene: TRBV19; abundance: many; d_gene: -; CDR3aa: CASSNRVLNTEAFF; CDR3nt: TGTGCCAGTAGTAACAGGGTGTTGAACACTGAAGCTTTCTTT
j_gene: TRBJ1-5; v_gene: TRBV6-2/TRBV6-3; abundance: many; d_gene: -; CDR3aa: CASSYSGGGNQPQHF; CDR3nt: TGTGCCAGCAGTTACTCGGGGGGCGGCAATCAGCCCCAGCATTTT
j_gene: TRBJ1-2; v_gene: TRBV5-6; abundance: many; d_gene: -; CDR3aa: CASSLLGAGYGYTF; CDR3nt: TGTGCCAGCAGCTTATTGGGAGCGGGCTATGGCTACACCTTC
j_gene: TRBJ2-3; v_gene: TRBV28; abundance: -; d_gene: TRBD2; CDR3aa: CASSPSGIRTDTQYF; CDR3nt: TGTGCCAGCAGCCCGAGCGGGATCCGCACAGATACGCAGTATTTT
j_gene: TRBJ2-2; v_gene: TRBV28; abundance: many; d_gene: -; CDR3aa: CASYEAGNTGELFF; CDR3nt: TGTGCCAGCTATGAGGCAGGCAACACCGGGGAGCTGTTTTTT
j_gene: TRBJ2-4; v_gene: TRBV12-3/TRBV12-4; abundance: -; d_gene: -; CDR3aa: CASSTGSWGNIQYF; CDR3nt: TGTGCCAGCAGCACCGGGAGTTGGGGAAACATTCAGTACTTC
j_gene: TRBJ2-6; v_gene: TRBV10-2; abundance: -; d_gene: -; CDR3aa: CACREVWNRGKLAGANVLTF; CDR3nt: TGCGCCTGTAGGGAGGTATGGAACAGGGGTAAACTGGCTGGGGCCAACGTCCTGACTTTC
j_gene: TRBJ2-1; v_gene: TRBV11-2; abundance: -; d_gene: TRBD2; CDR3aa: CASSRSRGTSAQNEQFF; CDR3nt: TGTGCCAGCAGCCGATCGAGAGGGACTAGCGCACAAAATGAGCAGTTCTTC
j_gene: TRBJ2-2; v_gene: TRBV29-1; abundance: -; d_gene: TRBD1; CDR3aa: CSVEALTGRNTGELFF; CDR3nt: TGCAGCGTTGAAGCCCTGACAGGGAGGAACACCGGGGAGCTGTTTTTT
j_gene: TRBJ2-3; v_gene: TRBV28; abundance: many; d_gene: -; CDR3aa: CASSFGARSDTQYF; CDR3nt: TGTGCCAGCAGTTTTGGAGCTCGGTCAGATACGCAGTATTTT
j_gene: TRBJ2-1; v_gene: TRBV2; abundance: -; d_gene: -; CDR3aa: CASSDLNNEQFF; CDR3nt: TGTGCCAGCAGTGATCTCAACAATGAGCAGTTCTTC
j_gene: TRBJ2-3; v_gene: TRBV11-2; abundance: -; d_gene: TRBD1; CDR3aa: CASSFNFRQGAVRWDTQCF; CDR3nt: TGCGCCAGCAGCTTTAATTTCAGACAGGGAGCTGTTAGGTGGGATACGCAGTGTTTT
j_gene: TRBJ1-5; v_gene: TRBV5-1; abundance: -; d_gene: TRBD1; CDR3aa: CASGIGPVTGGGGQPQHF; CDR3nt: TGCGCCAGCGGCATTGGACCCGTTACAGGGGGAGGCGGCCAGCCCCAGCATTTT
j_gene: TRBJ2-3; v_gene: TRBV20-1; abundance: many; d_gene: TRBD2; CDR3aa: CSATPLAVSTDTQYF; CDR3nt: TGCAGTGCCACCCCCCTAGCGGTTAGCACAGATACGCAGTATTTT
j_gene: TRBJ1-1; v_gene: TRBV3-1; abundance: -; d_gene: -; CDR3aa: CASSPLVGTEAFF; CDR3nt: TGTGCCAGCAGCCCGCTGGTTGGGACTGAAGCTTTCTTT
j_gene: TRBJ2-5; v_gene: TRBV7-9; abundance: many; d_gene: TRBD1; CDR3aa: CAAYRGETQYF; CDR3nt: TGTGCCGCCTACAGGGGAGAGACCCAGTACTTC